A single sample is the source of the 20 T cell receptor beta chains below, sequenced in a study of T cells in localized non-small cell lung cancer. Profiled with immunoSEQ multiplex PCR; TCRdb holds only in-frame clones, not every one. The repertoire holds more than 950 clones, around 23% seen once, with around 30% in the top ten. Sequencing was performed on normal lung tissue next to the tumor, taken before any cancer treatment. These receptors were taken from a male donor older than 55 with stage I lung adenocarcinoma.

The table lists this clone with a few counts. The chain is built from TRBV30 and TRBJ2-7; TRBD1 aligns across 7 bases. V shed 6 bases, J shed 4 bases, and the junction held 6 bases outside the gene matches. In germline, CDR1 is GTSNPN, CDR2 SVGIG (reference sequence). CDR3 length equals 12 residues. The CDR3, as DNA: TGTGCCTGTAGATACAGGGGATACGAGCAGTACTTC. It specifies CACRYRGYEQYF.

The chain joins TRBV10-3 to TRBJ1-4; D is undetermined. Trimming took 2 bases from V and 0 from J, leaving 13 bases between them. The CDR3 is 17 amino acids. CDR1 is ENHRY and CDR2 is SYGVKD in the germline V gene. The CDR3 sequence: CAISERGRETTNEKLFF. In nucleotides, the CDR3 is TGTGCCATCAGTGAGCGAGGACGGGAAACAACTAATGAAAAACTGTTTTTT.

This clone was recorded a few times. This sequence joins TRBV30 and TRBJ1-4, with TRBD1 matching 9 bases. The junction had 2 bases not matched to a gene; V was cut back by 1 base and J by 8 bases. The CDR3 is 13 amino acids. Germline V gene data show CDR1 as GTSNPN and CDR2 as SVGIG (reference sequence). CDR3 protein: CAWSGTGEEKLFF. The CDR3 DNA follows: TGTGCCTGGAGTGGGACAGGGGAAGAAAAACTGTTTTTT.

CDR3 residues: CASSLGGLENEQFF. CDR3 sequence (DNA): TGCGCCAGCAGCTTGGGGGGACTTGAAAATGAGCAGTTCTTC. The chain links TRBV5-1 to TRBJ2-1; D might be TRBD2 (6 bases). The V and J ends lost 0 bases and 7 bases respectively, with 11 bases between them. Germline CDR1 SGHRS, CDR2 YFSETQ. The CDR3 has 14 amino acids.

A few counts support this clone. The chain is built from TRBV29-1 and TRBJ2-7; a weak D match, TRBD1 (6 bases). CDR1 SQVTM and CDR2 ANQGSEA come from the germline V gene. The V and J ends lost 6 bases and 5 bases respectively, with 14 bases between them. CDR3 length equals 12 residues. CDR3 in DNA: TGCAGCGTCTCGACCCCAGGGGACGAGCAGTACTTC. Its protein product is CSVSTPGDEQYF.

This clone was observed a few times. V is TRBV19 and J is TRBJ1-5, with unresolved D. The V end lost 8 bases, the J end lost 0 bases, and 8 bases lay between the germline ends. The CDR3 covers 13 residues. Looked up from germline, CDR1 is LNHDA and CDR2 is SQIVND (reference sequence). CDR3 sequence: CASELGSNQPQHF. CDR3 in DNA: TGTGCCAGTGAGTTAGGTAGCAATCAGCCCCAGCATTTT.

The chain recombines TRBV6-8 with TRBJ2-1; 7 bases fit TRBD2. The length of the CDR3 is 12 residues. Trimming took 6 bases from V and 12 from J; bases not matched to a gene: 8. CDR1 MNHGY and CDR2 SAAAGT come from the germline V gene. CDR3 protein: CASRRGEGLQFF. CDR3 coding DNA: TGTGCCAGCAGACGGGGGGAAGGCCTGCAGTTCTTC.

The chain employs TRBV15 and TRBJ2-1; D may be TRBD2 (7 bases). This CDR3 region has 19 residues. Germline assignment: CDR1 LNHNV and CDR2 YYDKDF (reference sequence). The germline V and J ends were trimmed by 0 bases and 8 bases, with 26 bases remaining between them. The DNA of the CDR3 is TGTGCCACCAGCAGAGATCGTCTTTATTGGGGGGGGGCCCTCGATGAGCAGTTCTTC. It is translated as CATSRDRLYWGGALDEQFF.

The V call is TRBV19, the J call TRBJ2-3; possibly TRBD2 for D (6 bases). CDR1 and CDR2 from the germline V gene are LNHDA and SQIVND (reference sequence). With 3 bases removed from V and 8 bases from J, the gap between germline ends came to 15 bases. This CDR3 is 14 amino acids long. CDR3 sequence: CASSMQPLGGTQYF. CDR3 DNA sequence: TGTGCCAGTAGTATGCAACCACTGGGAGGTACGCAGTATTTT.

This clone is judged hyperexpanded. This sequence joins TRBV30 and TRBJ1-1; no definite D call. The length of the CDR3 is 12 residues. The V gene's germline CDR1 is GTSNPN and CDR2 SVGIG (reference sequence). The CDR3 region has the DNA TGTGCTAAGGATAGGCAGAACACTGAAGCTTTCTTT. Protein sequence: CAKDRQNTEAFF.

This clone was counted between two and nine times. The chain recombines TRBV30 with TRBJ2-1, with TRBD1 matching 8 bases. Germline trimming cut 5 bases from V and 0 bases from J; bases unmatched to any gene: 3. The CDR3 extends over 14 amino acids. CDR1 is GTSNPN and CDR2 is SVGIG in the germline V gene (reference sequence). For the CDR3, the DNA is TGTGCCTGGGACAGGGGATTCTCCTACAATGAGCAGTTCTTC. It specifies CAWDRGFSYNEQFF.

In this sample, this clone turned up a few times. This chain connects TRBV6-8 to TRBJ2-1, with a tentative D call TRBD1 (5 bases). CDR3 length: 15 residues. Germline lookup yields CDR1 MNHGY and CDR2 SAAAGT. V was pared by 5 bases and J by 4 bases, with 15 bases between. The CDR3 coding sequence is TGTGCCAGCAGTGACGTAGGGGATATTTACAATGAGCAGTTCTTC. This encodes CASSDVGDIYNEQFF.

The V and J genes are TRBV11-3 and TRBJ2-7, with D possibly TRBD1 on 6 matching bases. Germline V CDR1 and CDR2: SGHNT, YENEEA. The CDR3 is 15 amino acids. Trimming removed 4 bases from V and 6 bases from J, with 19 bases in between. Here the CDR3 DNA reads TGTGCCAGCAGCTCTACCGACAGGCCGTTCTCCGAGCAGTACTTC. This codes for CASSSTDRPFSEQYF.

Only a few counts were recorded for this clone. This chain joins TRBV11-3 and TRBJ1-6; D is unresolved. Germline V CDR1 and CDR2: SGHNT, YENEEA. The CDR3 is 15 residues long. V was trimmed by 6 bases and J by 4 bases, leaving 13 bases between them. The CDR3 loop is CASRSDLHYNSPLHF. In DNA, the CDR3 is TGTGCCAGCAGGTCGGATCTACATTATAATTCACCCCTCCACTTT.

V and J are TRBV18 and TRBJ1-6; maybe TRBD1 (6 bases). The CDR3 runs 15 residues. V was clipped by 3 bases and J by 10 bases, with 16 bases between them. Germline V gene data show CDR1 as KGHSH and CDR2 as LQKENI. The CDR3 loop reads CASSPLRQDGSPLHF. CDR3 sequence (DNA): TGTGCCAGCTCACCGCTTCGACAGGACGGGTCACCCCTCCACTTT.

In this sample, this clone is large. This rearrangement joins TRBV11-3 to TRBJ1-4; 8 bases are shared with TRBD1. This CDR3 comprises 14 residues. CDR1 SGHNT and CDR2 YENEEA come from the germline V gene. After removal of 8 bases from V and 8 bases from J, the junction contained 10 bases not matched to a gene. As DNA, the CDR3 is TGTGCCAGCGCCCCCGGGACAGGATACGAAAAACTGTTTTTT. Amino acids: CASAPGTGYEKLFF. The complete variable domain, with remaining parts taken from reference TRBV11-3 and TRBJ1-4, reads EAGVVQSPRYKIIEKKQPVAFWCNPISGHNTLYWYLQNLGQGPELLIRYENEEAVDDSQLPKDRFSAERLKGVDSTLKIQPAELGDSAVYLCASAPGTGYEKLFFGSGTQLSVL.

This clone appeared a few times. The CDR3 is CASSRLSWVTEAFF. The CDR3 bases are TGTGCCAGCAGCCGACTGAGTTGGGTCACTGAAGCTTTCTTT. This chain uses TRBV7-5 with TRBJ1-1. TRBV7-5 is a known pseudogene. The CDR3 runs to 14 residues.

This clone was recorded a few times. The chain combines TRBV11-3 with TRBJ1-3, with TRBD1 identical over 8 bases. CDR3 size: 16 residues. V gave up 3 bases and J gave up 2 bases; unmatched junction bases: 6. Germline CDR1 reads SGHNT; CDR2 reads YENEEA. The CDR3 DNA follows: TGTGCCAGCAGCTTTCAGGGGGCTCTGCCTGGAAACACCATATATTTT. This sequence encodes CASSFQGALPGNTIYF.

Judged by abundance, this clone is medium-sized. V is TRBV6-8 and J is TRBJ1-5, with a possible D match to TRBD1 (5 bases). The CDR3 consists of 15 residues. Germline CDR1 and CDR2: MNHGY and SAAAGT. V lost 6 bases, J lost 6 bases, and 18 bases lay in between. CDR3 in amino acids: CASRKEPSGGQPQHF. For the CDR3, the DNA is TGTGCCAGCAGAAAGGAACCTTCCGGGGGTCAGCCCCAGCATTTT.

This clone was detected a few times. CDR3 region: CASTGLAGGLAFF. CDR3 DNA: TGTGCCAGCACGGGACTAGCGGGGGGGCTGGCGTTCTTC. The rearrangement uses TRBV6-8 and TRBJ2-1; TRBD2 agrees at 16 bases. Germline trimming cut 7 bases from V and 15 bases from J; bases unmatched to any gene: 6. Germline lookup yields CDR1 MNHGY and CDR2 SAAAGT. CDR3 length equals 13 residues.